Listed below are T cell receptor beta chains from one sample, sequenced in a study of blood T cell repertoires in COVID-19. This table comes from immunoSEQ multiplex PCR, and its TCRdb copy is limited to in-frame clones, with some not included. The repertoire includes 10,000 or so clones, around 78% of them detected once, and approximately 37% sits in the top ten. Source material: peripheral blood. The receptors were gathered from a human donor in a cohort sampled during active COVID-19. Both conserved end residues are trimmed from each CDR3. A D gene is named only where the DNA matches it firmly.

CDR3: ASSSRLAFHNEQF
J: TRBJ2-1
V: TRBV9
D: TRBD2

CDR3: ASSPRPLRDSKEQY
J: TRBJ2-7
V: TRBV4-1
D: TRBD1

CDR3: ASSVENRGGYT
J: TRBJ1-2
V: TRBV9
D: TRBD1

CDR3: ASSSQGGHEAF
J: TRBJ1-1
V: TRBV7-6
D: -

CDR3: ASSHTPGLAGGGTQY
J: TRBJ2-3
V: TRBV3-1/TRBV3-2
D: TRBD2

CDR3: ASSYQENDYEQY
J: TRBJ2-7
V: TRBV13
D: -

CDR3: AISEAGTSGGSSYNEQF
J: TRBJ2-1
V: TRBV10-3
D: TRBD2

CDR3: ASNSESEGYYGYT
J: TRBJ1-2
V: TRBV19
D: -

CDR3: ASSLVWGGTEAF
J: TRBJ1-1
V: TRBV5-8
D: -

CDR3: ASSPTGTGGYEQY
J: TRBJ2-7
V: TRBV27
D: TRBD1

CDR3: ASRPGGSNEKLF
J: TRBJ1-4
V: TRBV5-4
D: TRBD1

CDR3: ASSEQPDFPSNSPLH
J: TRBJ1-6
V: TRBV6-1
D: -

CDR3: ASSFREGDTIY
J: TRBJ1-3
V: TRBV27
D: -

CDR3: ASSGGQGRETQY
J: TRBJ2-5
V: TRBV5-1
D: TRBD1

CDR3: ASRKGQGDEKLF
J: TRBJ1-4
V: TRBV3-1/TRBV3-2
D: TRBD1

CDR3: ASSHGSGGY
J: TRBJ2-3
V: TRBV2
D: TRBD1

CDR3: ASRVGADTQY
J: TRBJ2-3
V: TRBV19
D: -

CDR3: ASSSTRKRGAIQETQY
J: TRBJ2-5
V: TRBV11-2
D: TRBD2

CDR3: ASSLSPGTGSYEQY
J: TRBJ2-7
V: TRBV5-1
D: TRBD1

CDR3: ASSPIRDRLYGYT
J: TRBJ1-2
V: TRBV18
D: TRBD1

CDR3: ASSRPPGDRSLNYGYT
J: TRBJ1-2
V: TRBV4-1
D: TRBD1

CDR3: ASSYDGLAGGREQY
J: TRBJ2-7
V: TRBV6-5
D: TRBD2

CDR3: ATTAQRGGAYEQY
J: TRBJ2-7
V: TRBV27
D: -

CDR3: ASSVLDATEHYNSPLH
J: TRBJ1-6
V: TRBV9
D: -

CDR3: ASSLWGGGYT
J: TRBJ1-2
V: TRBV12-3/TRBV12-4
D: -

CDR3: ASGDRGEREKLF
J: TRBJ1-4
V: TRBV27
D: TRBD1

CDR3: ASRAPGTRSGNTIY
J: TRBJ1-3
V: TRBV7-2
D: -

CDR3: ASSPPRQGRLYEQY
J: TRBJ2-7
V: TRBV7-2
D: TRBD1

CDR3: ASSMEGYEQY
J: TRBJ2-7
V: TRBV19
D: -

CDR3: ASSRPGGGGAYEQY
J: TRBJ2-7
V: TRBV7-8
D: TRBD2

CDR3: ASSFRGTYGYT
J: TRBJ1-2
V: TRBV11-2
D: -

CDR3: ASRWIAGKMNTEAF
J: TRBJ1-1
V: TRBV19
D: -

CDR3: ASSLEGNYGYT
J: TRBJ1-2
V: TRBV27
D: -

CDR3: ASSPRLLRPYGYT
J: TRBJ1-2
V: TRBV18
D: -

CDR3: ASREQGYNEKLF
J: TRBJ1-4
V: TRBV2
D: TRBD1

CDR3: SASIGGYT
J: TRBJ1-2
V: TRBV20-1
D: -

CDR3: ASSQEFQSGLNQETQY
J: TRBJ2-5
V: TRBV4-2
D: -

CDR3: ATRRVGYNEQF
J: TRBJ2-1
V: TRBV12-3/TRBV12-4
D: -

CDR3: ASSPGQGYYHNEQF
J: TRBJ2-1
V: TRBV6-6
D: TRBD1

CDR3: ASSTGQERDEQY
J: TRBJ2-7
V: TRBV5-4
D: TRBD1

CDR3: ASYRGTKETQY
J: TRBJ2-5
V: TRBV18
D: TRBD1

CDR3: ASRTGLTEAF
J: TRBJ1-1
V: TRBV27
D: -

CDR3: ASSSNREGYT
J: TRBJ1-2
V: TRBV18
D: -

CDR3: ASSDNQGAGQPQH
J: TRBJ1-5
V: TRBV6-5
D: TRBD1

CDR3: ASRLTGNVHEQY
J: TRBJ2-7
V: TRBV28
D: TRBD1

CDR3: ASSLGTGNSPLH
J: TRBJ1-6
V: TRBV5-1
D: TRBD1

CDR3: ASSLAGQNYGYT
J: TRBJ1-2
V: TRBV5-4
D: TRBD1

CDR3: ASSQGQGMNTEAF
J: TRBJ1-1
V: TRBV4-1
D: -

CDR3: AWKGQDQPQH
J: TRBJ1-5
V: TRBV30
D: TRBD1

CDR3: ASSLIPGGPNSPLH
J: TRBJ1-6
V: TRBV27
D: TRBD1

CDR3: ASSSGNYGYT
J: TRBJ1-2
V: TRBV5-6
D: -

CDR3: ASSQVLVGRRGSPLH
J: TRBJ1-6
V: TRBV4-1
D: -

CDR3: ASSRDSDYEQY
J: TRBJ2-7
V: TRBV7-9
D: TRBD1